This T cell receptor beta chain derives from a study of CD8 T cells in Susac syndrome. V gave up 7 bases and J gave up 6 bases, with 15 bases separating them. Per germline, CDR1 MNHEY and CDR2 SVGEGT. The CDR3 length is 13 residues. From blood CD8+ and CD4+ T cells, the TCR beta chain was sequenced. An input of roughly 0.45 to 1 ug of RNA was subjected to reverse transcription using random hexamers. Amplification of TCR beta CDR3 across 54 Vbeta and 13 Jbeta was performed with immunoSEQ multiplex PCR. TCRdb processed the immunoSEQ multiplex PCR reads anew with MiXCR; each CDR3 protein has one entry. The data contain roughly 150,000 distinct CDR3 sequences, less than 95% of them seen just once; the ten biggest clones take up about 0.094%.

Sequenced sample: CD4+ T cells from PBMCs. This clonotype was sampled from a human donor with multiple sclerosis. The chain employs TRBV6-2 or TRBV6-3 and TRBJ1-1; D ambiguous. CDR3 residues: CASITQNWAEAFF. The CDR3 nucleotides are TGTGCCAGCATCACTCAGAATTGGGCTGAAGCTTTCTTT.